The rows below give T cell receptor beta chains drawn from one sample of a study of technical replicates of blood from several donors. Profiled with immunoSEQ multiplex PCR; TCRdb holds only in-frame clones, not every one. The sample shows about 81,000 clones, under 97% of them seen only once. Material: T cells isolated from PBMCs. The receptor source for this set is a human donor in good health. Both conserved end residues are part of each CDR3. The D gene is left open where the match is weak. For some rows the clone size is stated as once, few or many, or as a class when expanded; others skip it.

clone_size: NA; v_call: TRBV6-6; j_call: TRBJ1-1; d_call: NA; cdr3_aa: CATSDTSAFF; cdr3_nt: TGTGCCACATCCGACACTTCTGCTTTCTTT
clone_size: NA; v_call: TRBV27; j_call: TRBJ2-3; d_call: TRBD2; cdr3_aa: CASSLYPPTSGTDTQYF; cdr3_nt: TGTGCCAGCAGTTTATATCCCCCGACTAGCGGGACAGATACGCAGTATTTT
clone_size: NA; v_call: TRBV29-1; j_call: TRBJ1-1; d_call: TRBD1; cdr3_aa: CSAKGQRAYTEAFF; cdr3_nt: TGCAGCGCTAAGGGACAGAGGGCGTACACTGAAGCTTTCTTT
clone_size: NA; v_call: TRBV4-2; j_call: TRBJ2-5; d_call: TRBD2; cdr3_aa: CASRGGETQYF; cdr3_nt: TGTGCCAGCAGGGGGGGGGAGACCCAGTACTTC
clone_size: NA; v_call: TRBV6-1; j_call: TRBJ1-2; d_call: NA; cdr3_aa: CASSEARGLSYGYTF; cdr3_nt: TGTGCCAGCAGTGAAGCTAGGGGTTTAAGCTATGGCTACACCTTC
clone_size: NA; v_call: TRBV5-6; j_call: TRBJ2-7; d_call: TRBD2; cdr3_aa: CASSSGLYEQYF; cdr3_nt: TGTGCCAGCAGCTCGGGACTATACGAGCAGTACTTC
clone_size: NA; v_call: TRBV6-4; j_call: TRBJ2-1; d_call: TRBD2; cdr3_aa: CASSALLAAPYNEQFF; cdr3_nt: TGTGCCAGCAGTGCCCTACTAGCGGCCCCCTACAATGAGCAGTTCTTC
clone_size: NA; v_call: TRBV19; j_call: TRBJ2-1; d_call: NA; cdr3_aa: CASSIERELGNEQFF; cdr3_nt: TGTGCCAGTAGTATAGAGAGGGAGTTGGGTAATGAGCAGTTCTTC
clone_size: NA; v_call: TRBV30; j_call: TRBJ2-7; d_call: TRBD1; cdr3_aa: CALTGGAYEQYF; cdr3_nt: TGTGCCTTGACAGGGGGGGCCTACGAGCAGTACTTC
clone_size: NA; v_call: TRBV27; j_call: TRBJ1-5; d_call: NA; cdr3_aa: CASSFRWESNQPQHF; cdr3_nt: TGTGCCAGCAGTTTTCGGTGGGAGAGCAATCAGCCCCAGCATTTT
clone_size: NA; v_call: TRBV7-8; j_call: TRBJ2-7; d_call: NA; cdr3_aa: CASSFRLSYEQYF; cdr3_nt: TGTGCCAGCAGCTTCAGGCTCTCCTACGAGCAGTACTTC
clone_size: NA; v_call: TRBV14; j_call: TRBJ2-7; d_call: NA; cdr3_aa: CASGSAGAYYEQYF; cdr3_nt: TGTGCCAGCGGGAGCGCGGGGGCTTACTACGAGCAGTACTTC
clone_size: NA; v_call: TRBV5-6; j_call: TRBJ2-4; d_call: NA; cdr3_aa: CASSRGGGIQYF; cdr3_nt: TGTGCCAGCAGCCGAGGGGGTGGCATTCAGTACTTC
clone_size: NA; v_call: TRBV19; j_call: TRBJ1-1; d_call: NA; cdr3_aa: CASSILGLHTEAFF; cdr3_nt: TGTGCCAGTAGTATTCTTGGGCTCCACACTGAAGCTTTCTTT
clone_size: NA; v_call: TRBV30; j_call: TRBJ1-5; d_call: NA; cdr3_aa: CAWSVLGGKDQPQHF; cdr3_nt: TGTGCCTGGAGTGTGTTGGGAGGGAAGGATCAGCCCCAGCATTTT
clone_size: NA; v_call: TRBV7-3; j_call: TRBJ2-1; d_call: TRBD2; cdr3_aa: CASSPIAGAYYNEQFF; cdr3_nt: TGTGCCAGCAGCCCAATAGCGGGAGCGTACTACAATGAGCAGTTCTTC
clone_size: NA; v_call: TRBV5-1; j_call: TRBJ2-5; d_call: NA; cdr3_aa: CASSSGVGETQYF; cdr3_nt: TGCGCCAGCAGCTCAGGGGTCGGAGAGACCCAGTACTTC
clone_size: NA; v_call: TRBV21-1; j_call: TRBJ1-4; d_call: NA; cdr3_aa: CASSKTATGLGEKLFF; cdr3_nt: TGTGCCAGCAGCAAAACGGCGACAGGGCTGGGTGAAAAACTGTTTTTT
clone_size: NA; v_call: TRBV6-5; j_call: TRBJ2-7; d_call: NA; cdr3_aa: CASSYSALGLAYEQYF; cdr3_nt: TGTGCCAGCAGTTACTCGGCCCTGGGACTCGCCTACGAGCAGTACTTC
clone_size: NA; v_call: TRBV6-1; j_call: TRBJ1-5; d_call: NA; cdr3_aa: CASSETYSNQPQHF; cdr3_nt: TGTGCCAGCAGTGAGACATATAGCAATCAGCCCCAGCATTTT
clone_size: NA; v_call: TRBV6-5; j_call: TRBJ1-1; d_call: NA; cdr3_aa: CASRPGNTEAFF; cdr3_nt: TGTGCCAGCAGGCCAGGTAACACTGAAGCTTTCTTT
clone_size: NA; v_call: TRBV30; j_call: TRBJ2-7; d_call: TRBD2; cdr3_aa: CAWSLLADLSEQYF; cdr3_nt: TGTGCCTGGAGTCTACTAGCGGACTTGTCGGAGCAGTACTTC
clone_size: NA; v_call: TRBV15; j_call: TRBJ2-7; d_call: NA; cdr3_aa: CATSRDSPYEQYF; cdr3_nt: TGTGCCACCAGCAGAGATAGTCCCTACGAGCAGTACTTC
clone_size: NA; v_call: TRBV4-3; j_call: TRBJ2-2; d_call: NA; cdr3_aa: CASSQEFGTGELFF; cdr3_nt: TGCGCCAGCAGCCAAGAATTCGGTACCGGGGAGCTGTTTTTT
clone_size: once; v_call: TRBV7-8; j_call: TRBJ2-2; d_call: TRBD1; cdr3_aa: CASSSPRDRESGELFF; cdr3_nt: TGTGCCAGCAGCTCCCCCCGGGACAGGGAATCCGGGGAGCTGTTTTTT
clone_size: NA; v_call: TRBV5-1; j_call: TRBJ1-3; d_call: NA; cdr3_aa: CASSVGHSGNTIYF; cdr3_nt: TGCGCCAGCAGCGTGGGACACTCTGGAAACACCATATATTTT
clone_size: NA; v_call: TRBV28; j_call: TRBJ1-2; d_call: NA; cdr3_aa: CASSSPYTF; cdr3_nt: TGTGCCAGCAGTTCTCCCTACACCTTC
clone_size: NA; v_call: TRBV9; j_call: TRBJ1-2; d_call: TRBD1; cdr3_aa: CASSPGQGAYGYTF; cdr3_nt: TGTGCCAGCAGCCCTGGACAGGGCGCCTATGGCTACACCTTC
clone_size: NA; v_call: TRBV9; j_call: TRBJ1-1; d_call: NA; cdr3_aa: CASSVDDTFNTEAFF; cdr3_nt: TGTGCCAGCAGCGTAGACGACACGTTTAACACTGAAGCTTTCTTT
clone_size: NA; v_call: TRBV5-4; j_call: TRBJ2-7; d_call: TRBD2; cdr3_aa: CASSSGTSGISRYEQYF; cdr3_nt: TGTGCCAGCAGTTCCGGGACTAGCGGGATAAGTCGGTACGAGCAGTACTTC
clone_size: NA; v_call: TRBV25-1; j_call: TRBJ2-7; d_call: NA; cdr3_aa: CASSEVGGPYEQYF; cdr3_nt: TGTGCCAGCAGTGAGGTGGGGGGGCCCTACGAGCAGTACTTC
clone_size: NA; v_call: TRBV11-2; j_call: TRBJ1-1; d_call: NA; cdr3_aa: CASSQGNTEAFF; cdr3_nt: TGTGCCAGCAGTCAGGGGAACACTGAAGCTTTCTTT
clone_size: NA; v_call: TRBV4-1; j_call: TRBJ2-7; d_call: TRBD1; cdr3_aa: CASSHVPGQGDEQYF; cdr3_nt: TGCGCCAGCAGCCACGTTCCGGGACAGGGTGACGAGCAGTACTTC
clone_size: NA; v_call: TRBV5-5; j_call: TRBJ2-4; d_call: TRBD1; cdr3_aa: CASSLALTGTLHIQYF; cdr3_nt: TGTGCCAGCAGCCTTGCCTTGACAGGGACCCTTCACATTCAGTACTTC
clone_size: NA; v_call: TRBV19; j_call: TRBJ1-5; d_call: NA; cdr3_aa: CASTIGLSNQPQHF; cdr3_nt: TGTGCCAGTACAATTGGACTGAGCAATCAGCCCCAGCATTTT
clone_size: NA; v_call: TRBV7-3; j_call: TRBJ2-3; d_call: TRBD2; cdr3_aa: CASRSILAGVTDTQYF; cdr3_nt: TGTGCCAGCAGATCAATACTAGCGGGAGTCACAGATACGCAGTATTTT
clone_size: NA; v_call: TRBV7-2; j_call: TRBJ2-5; d_call: TRBD2; cdr3_aa: CASSPGSGLKGWETQYF; cdr3_nt: TGTGCCAGCAGCCCTGGTAGCGGGTTGAAGGGATGGGAGACCCAGTACTTC
clone_size: NA; v_call: TRBV7-9; j_call: TRBJ2-5; d_call: NA; cdr3_aa: CASSTQGKDEETQYF; cdr3_nt: TGTGCCAGCAGTACCCAGGGGAAAGACGAAGAGACCCAGTACTTC
clone_size: NA; v_call: TRBV30; j_call: TRBJ2-3; d_call: NA; cdr3_aa: CASGRGGRTDTQYF; cdr3_nt: TGTGCCTCGGGGCGCGGGGGCCGCACAGATACGCAGTATTTT
clone_size: once; v_call: TRBV7-2; j_call: TRBJ2-3; d_call: TRBD2; cdr3_aa: CASSRRTSGASTDTQYF; cdr3_nt: TGTGCCAGCAGCCGGCGTACTAGCGGGGCAAGCACAGATACGCAGTATTTT
clone_size: NA; v_call: TRBV29-1; j_call: TRBJ2-2; d_call: NA; cdr3_aa: CSVDENNTGELFF; cdr3_nt: TGCAGCGTTGACGAGAATAACACCGGGGAGCTGTTTTTT
clone_size: NA; v_call: TRBV7-2; j_call: TRBJ2-4; d_call: TRBD1; cdr3_aa: CASSLSGTGTSAKNIQYF; cdr3_nt: TGTGCCAGCAGCTTATCAGGGACAGGGACCTCAGCCAAAAACATTCAGTACTTC
clone_size: NA; v_call: TRBV29-1; j_call: TRBJ1-2; d_call: TRBD1; cdr3_aa: CSVGTGDINYGYTF; cdr3_nt: TGCAGCGTCGGGACAGGAGATATTAACTATGGCTACACCTTC
clone_size: NA; v_call: TRBV11-3; j_call: TRBJ1-4; d_call: NA; cdr3_aa: CASSLVSSYNEKLFF; cdr3_nt: TGTGCCAGCAGCTTAGTTTCCTCGTATAATGAAAAACTGTTTTTT
clone_size: NA; v_call: TRBV4-2; j_call: TRBJ2-3; d_call: TRBD2; cdr3_aa: CASSLSLAGEGDTQYF; cdr3_nt: TGTGCCAGCAGCCTTTCACTAGCGGGAGAAGGGGATACGCAGTATTTT
clone_size: NA; v_call: TRBV7-2; j_call: TRBJ2-7; d_call: TRBD1; cdr3_aa: CASSFPSTGKKSYEQYF; cdr3_nt: TGTGCCAGCAGCTTTCCTTCGACAGGGAAAAAGAGCTACGAGCAGTACTTC
clone_size: NA; v_call: TRBV2; j_call: TRBJ2-7; d_call: NA; cdr3_aa: CASSEPFGHYSYEQYF; cdr3_nt: TGTGCCAGCAGTGAACCTTTTGGACATTACTCCTACGAGCAGTACTTC
clone_size: NA; v_call: TRBV29-1; j_call: TRBJ2-7; d_call: TRBD1; cdr3_aa: CSVFRDSSYEQYF; cdr3_nt: TGCAGCGTCTTCCGGGACAGCTCCTACGAGCAGTACTTC
clone_size: NA; v_call: TRBV29-1; j_call: TRBJ1-1; d_call: NA; cdr3_aa: CSVEKGRDTEAFF; cdr3_nt: TGCAGCGTTGAAAAGGGGAGGGACACTGAAGCTTTCTTT